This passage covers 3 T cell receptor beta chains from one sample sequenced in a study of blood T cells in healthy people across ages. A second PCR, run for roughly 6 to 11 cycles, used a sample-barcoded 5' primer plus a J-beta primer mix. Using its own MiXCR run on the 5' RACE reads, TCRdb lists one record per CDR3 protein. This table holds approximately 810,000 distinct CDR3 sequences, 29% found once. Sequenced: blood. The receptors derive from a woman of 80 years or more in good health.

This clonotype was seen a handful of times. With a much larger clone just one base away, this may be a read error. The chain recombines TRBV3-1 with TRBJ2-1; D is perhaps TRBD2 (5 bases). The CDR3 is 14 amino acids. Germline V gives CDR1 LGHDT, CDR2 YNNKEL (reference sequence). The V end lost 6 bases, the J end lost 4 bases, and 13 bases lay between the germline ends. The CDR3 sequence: CASREAERYNEQFF. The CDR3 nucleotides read TGTGCCAGCAGGGAAGCGGAGAGATACAATGAGCAGTTCTTC.

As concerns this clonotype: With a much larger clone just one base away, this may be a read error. The CDR3 region has the DNA TGTGCCAGCAGCCCCGGGACAGAGGCTAACTATGGCTACACCTTC. Protein product: CASSPGTEANYGYTF. The chain joins TRBV7-6 to TRBJ1-2; 7 bases are shared with TRBD1. Germline trimming cut 5 bases from V and 0 bases from J; bases unmatched to any gene: 6. The CDR3 loop spans 15 amino acids. CDR1 and CDR2 from the germline V gene are SGHVS and FNYEAQ.

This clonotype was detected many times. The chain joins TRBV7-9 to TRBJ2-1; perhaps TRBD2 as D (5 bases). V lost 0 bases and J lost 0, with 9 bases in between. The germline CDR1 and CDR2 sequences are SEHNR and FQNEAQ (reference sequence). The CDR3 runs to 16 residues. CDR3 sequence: CASSLAAGSSYNEQFF. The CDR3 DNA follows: TGTGCCAGCAGCTTAGCGGCGGGTAGCTCCTACAATGAGCAGTTCTTC.